A single sample is the source of the 15 T cell receptor beta chains below, sequenced in a study of tumor-infiltrating lymphocytes in primary liver carcinoma. Germline DNA was also extracted, and blood RNA was taken from unsorted whole blood. Total RNA (roughly 530 ng) served as template for TCR beta cDNA synthesis primed by a constant-region primer. For TCR beta, libraries were produced by three nested multiplex PCR rounds using slightly modified ARM-PCR. The study ran its first two PCR rounds for nine to ten cycles each, using TRBV1-TRBV30 forward primers and a C-beta reverse primer. Each CDR3 protein gets one entry after TCRdb re-called the multiplex PCR reads with MiXCR. This sample yields approximately 330,000 distinct CDR3 sequences, of which approximately 64% are seen a single time; 5.5% to 8% belongs to the top ten. The sample was peripheral blood. The receptors were sampled from a middle-aged man with primary liver carcinoma and hepatitis B virus infection.

A note on this clonotype: A read error may be the cause here, since a much bigger clone is one base away. The rearrangement uses TRBV6-2 or TRBV6-3 and TRBJ2-2; a possible D gene is TRBD2 (6 bases). Germline V lookup: CDR1 MNHEY, CDR2 SVGEGT. CDR3 length: 14 amino acids. The CDR3 nucleotides read TGTGCCAGCAATTACTCGTTCGGGGGCGGGGAGCTGTTTTTT. Its protein product is CASNYSFGGGELFF.

As regards this clonotype: The CDR3 end shows no conserved phenylalanine or tryptophan, and so a read error is likely. This chain joins TRBV6-2 or TRBV6-3 and TRBJ2-5, with 9 positions matching TRBD2. Germline V gene sequence: CDR1 MNHEY, CDR2 SVGEGT. The CDR3 spans 16 residues. The CDR3: CASSYSGSGSGETQYL. The DNA for the CDR3 is TGTGCCAGCAGTTACTCGGGTAGCGGGAGTGGGGAGACTCAGTACCTC.

Comment on this clonotype: One junction end disagrees with the germline gene, perhaps due to a read error. J is TRBJ2-7 and V is TRBV12-3 or TRBV12-4; 12 nucleotides match TRBD2. The CDR3 has 16 amino acids. The CDR3 DNA follows: TGTGTCAGCAGCCCGGGGTGGACTAGCGGGATTATTTCGCAGTACTTC. It yields the protein CVSSPGWTSGIISQYF.

In regard to this clonotype: A single base separates this from a much larger clone, so it may be a read error. The chain employs TRBV6-5 and TRBJ2-1; 8 positions agree with TRBD2. V lost 7 bases and J lost 6; bases outside the gene matches: 11. Germline V lookup: CDR1 MNHEY, CDR2 SVGAGI. The CDR3 contains 15 residues. The CDR3 here is CASKKLAELFNEQFF. CDR3 sequence (DNA): TGTGCCAGCAAGAAACTAGCGGAACTTTTCAATGAGCAGTTCTTC.

Worth noting for this clonotype: A much bigger clone sits one base away, suggesting this may be a read error. The genes are TRBV4-1 and TRBJ2-1; D is ambiguous. The DNA end lines up better with TRBJ2-7; the J call may be wrong. This CDR3 is built from 14 residues. Looked up from germline, CDR1 is MGHRA and CDR2 is YSYEKL. This CDR3 reads CASSQVTAYNEQYF. As DNA, the CDR3 is TGCGCCAGCAGCCAAGTCACAGCTTACAATGAGCAGTACTTC.

The CDR3 loop reads CACNPGQLAYEQYF. The CDR3 DNA reads TGTGCCTGCAACCCCGGACAGTTGGCCTACGAGCAGTACTTC. V usage is TRBV11-2 and J usage is TRBJ2-7; tentatively, D is TRBD1 (6 bases). This CDR3 contains 14 residues. Germline CDR1 and CDR2: SGHAT and FQNNGV. Deletions cut 11 bases from V and 2 bases from J, with 19 bases between.

Details on this clonotype: Relative to the germline gene, one junction end is altered; a read error may explain this. The chain joins TRBV29-1 to TRBJ1-1; TRBD1 is a possible D gene (5 bases). Germline assignment: CDR1 SQVTM and CDR2 ANQGSEA. The CDR3 covers 13 residues. CDR3 amino acids: CSIVSAGVTETFF. For the CDR3, the DNA is TGCAGCATTGTTAGTGCGGGGGTTACTGAAACTTTCTTT.

This sequence joins TRBV6-1 and TRBJ2-3, with unresolved D. Trimming shortened V by 4 bases and J by 1 base, and 24 bases separated the two germline ends. Germline assignment: CDR1 MNHNS and CDR2 SASEGT. The CDR3 covers 19 residues. The CDR3: CASSGVIAPSGFGTDTQYF. The CDR3 bases are TGTGCCAGCAGTGGAGTGATAGCACCAAGTGGCTTCGGCACAGATACGCAGTATTTT.

The chain employs TRBV11-2 and TRBJ2-1; 12 nucleotides align to TRBD2. Trimming at V came to 5 bases and at J to 8 bases, leaving 10 bases not matched to a gene. The length of the CDR3 is 16 residues. Germline CDR1 SGHAT, CDR2 FQNNGV. The DNA of the CDR3 is TGTGCCAGCAGCGGGGCCGGACTAGCGGGAAACGATGAGCAGTTCTTC. This gives the protein CASSGAGLAGNDEQFF.

Details on this clonotype: A much more abundant neighbour one base away suggests this may be a read error. This chain joins TRBV6-1 and TRBJ1-2; D is uncertain. This CDR3 has 11 amino acids. Deletions cut 2 bases from V and 10 bases from J, with 8 bases between. Germline values: CDR1 MNHNS, CDR2 SASEGT. CDR3 sequence: CASSEWSNYTF. For the CDR3, the DNA is TGTGCCAGCAGTGAATGGTCGAACTACACCTTC.

The sample holds many counts of this clonotype. This chain connects TRBV12-3 or TRBV12-4 to TRBJ2-1; a weak D match, TRBD1 (7 bases). The V end lost 3 bases, the J end lost 2 bases, and 14 bases lay between the germline ends. This CDR3 has 16 amino acids. As DNA, the CDR3 is TGTGCCAGCAGTTTGACAGGGAGGATTCCCTACAATGAGCAGTTCTTC. Translated, it gives CASSLTGRIPYNEQFF.

Comments on this clonotype: A read error may explain this, as a much larger clone is one base away. The conserved final phenylalanine or tryptophan is absent from the CDR3, which likely points to a read error. The chain is built from TRBV6-1 and TRBJ2-5; D is possibly TRBD1 (5 bases). Trimming removed 1 base from V and 1 base from J, with 7 bases in between. Per the germline V gene, CDR1 is MNHNS and CDR2 is SASEGT. The CDR3 loop spans 14 amino acids. CDR3 DNA sequence: TGTGCCAGCAGTGAAGGTCAGGGCCAAGAGACCCAGTACTCC. Encoded protein: CASSEGQGQETQYS.

V gene TRBV11-2 combines with J gene TRBJ2-7, with 7 bases fitting TRBD2. This CDR3 comprises 14 residues. V was clipped by 10 bases and J by 2 bases; unmatched bases: 11. Looked up from germline, CDR1 is SGHAT and CDR2 is FQNNGV. In DNA form, the CDR3 reads TGTGCCAACAGACCCCGGACTAGGGCCTACGAGCAGTACTTC. Encoded protein: CANRPRTRAYEQYF.

The chain employs TRBV10-1 and TRBJ2-1; the match to TRBD2 covers 10 bases. V gave up 4 bases and J gave up 5 bases; unmatched junction bases: 11. The germline V gene has CDR1 WNHNN and CDR2 SYGVQD (reference sequence). The CDR3 loop spans 17 amino acids. CDR3 sequence reads: CASSGAGASGGHNEQFF. The CDR3 nucleotides read TGCGCCAGCAGTGGAGCCGGGGCTAGCGGGGGACACAATGAGCAGTTCTTC.

Of note for this clonotype: Given a much more abundant clone one base away, this may be a read error. V is TRBV4-1 and J is TRBJ2-2, with D possibly matching TRBD2 (5 bases). Germline V gene sequence: CDR1 MGHRA, CDR2 YSYEKL. The CDR3 has 16 amino acids. CDR3 nucleotides: TGCGCCAGCAGCCAAGGGACCACACGTCCTGGTGGGGAGCCGTTTTTT. This sequence encodes CASSQGTTRPGGEPFF.